Described below is a single T cell receptor beta chain sequence and its context. This record belongs to a study of blood T cell repertoires in COVID-19. Trimming took off 1 base at V and 7 bases at J, with 16 bases between the two ends. The length of the CDR3 is 15 residues. The germline gives CDR1 SGHTA, CDR2 FQGNSA. Per the original methods: How many nucleated cells were present was estimated from reference gene primer amplification. Only in-frame clones appear in the TCRdb table, and some are missing; sequencing was by immunoSEQ multiplex PCR. The D gene and trimming were derived from the DNA, and the V and J assignments and clone size from that table. Of around 100,000 clones in the sample, roughly 92% were seen once.

This chain joins TRBV7-2 and TRBJ1-2, with D tentatively TRBD1 (5 bases). Sequenced material: peripheral blood. The sequence derives from a man in his 70s with acute or convalescent COVID-19. CDR3 coding DNA: TGTGCCAGCAGCTTAGTTGCTGGGGCCAACGGTGGCTACACCTTC. Translation gives CASSLVAGANGGYTF.